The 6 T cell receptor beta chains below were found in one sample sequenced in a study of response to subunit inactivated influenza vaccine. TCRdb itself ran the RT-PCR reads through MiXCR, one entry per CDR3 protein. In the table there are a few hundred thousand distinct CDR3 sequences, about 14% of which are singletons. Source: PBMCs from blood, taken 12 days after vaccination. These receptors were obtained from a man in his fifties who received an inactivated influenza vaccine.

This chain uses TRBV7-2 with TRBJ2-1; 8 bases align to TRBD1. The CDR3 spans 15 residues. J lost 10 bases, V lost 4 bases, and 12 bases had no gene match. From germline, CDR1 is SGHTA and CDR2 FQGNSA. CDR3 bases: TGTGCCAGCAGCTCGCAGGGGGCCTACAAAGTAGAGCAGTTCTTC. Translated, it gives CASSSQGAYKVEQFF.

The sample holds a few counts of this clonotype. The CDR3 sequence: CASSRISGPNTGELFF. The CDR3 region has the DNA TGCGCCAGCAGCCGAATTAGCGGGCCGAACACCGGGGAGCTGTTTTTT. The chain combines TRBV5-1 with TRBJ2-2, with 7 positions matching TRBD2. The CDR3 spans 16 residues. Losses at the gene ends were 4 bases for V and 0 bases for J; bases not matched to a gene: 6. Germline values: CDR1 SGHRS, CDR2 YFSETQ.

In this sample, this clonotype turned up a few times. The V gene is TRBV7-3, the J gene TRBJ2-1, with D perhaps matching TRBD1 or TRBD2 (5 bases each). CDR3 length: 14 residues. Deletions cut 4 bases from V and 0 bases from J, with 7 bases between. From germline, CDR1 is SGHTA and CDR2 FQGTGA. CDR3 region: CASSSGASYNEQFF. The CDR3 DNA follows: TGTGCCAGCAGCTCCGGGGCCTCCTACAATGAGCAGTTCTTC.

The CDR3, as DNA: TGTGCCAGCAGCCAAGACAGGGGGTTGGGCTACGAGCAGTACTTC. This sequence encodes CASSQDRGLGYEQYF. The chain has TRBV3-1 and TRBJ2-7, with 7 bases fitting TRBD1. The CDR3 runs 15 residues. The germline V gene encodes CDR1 LGHDT and CDR2 YNNKEL (reference sequence). The V segment lost 0 bases and the J segment 3 bases; nucleotides outside the gene matches: 5.

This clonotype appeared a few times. The CDR3 DNA is TGCGCCAGCAGCCAAAGGTGGGACACCGGGGAGCTGTTTTTT. It translates to CASSQRWDTGELFF. This chain links TRBV4-3 with TRBJ2-2; no firm D call. The CDR3 consists of 14 residues. CDR1 LGHNA and CDR2 YSLEER come from the germline V gene. Trimming stripped 2 bases from V and 3 bases from J, with 7 bases between.

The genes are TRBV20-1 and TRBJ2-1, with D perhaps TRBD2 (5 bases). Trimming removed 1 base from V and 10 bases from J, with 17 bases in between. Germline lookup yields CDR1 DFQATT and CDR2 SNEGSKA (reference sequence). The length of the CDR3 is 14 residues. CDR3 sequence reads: CSARGVRGYGEQFF. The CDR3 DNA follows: TGCAGTGCTAGAGGGGTACGGGGTTATGGGGAGCAGTTCTTC.